This T cell receptor beta chain appears in the sequencing data of a study of a mutant IDH1 vaccine in newly diagnosed glioma. The wider study: Vaccination started 4-6 weeks after radiotherapy alone, or with temozolomide cycles. Previous treatment comprised radiotherapy, temozolomide, or both, mostly both.

Study-level results: Pseudoprogression seemed unlinked to shifts in top peripheral T cell clonotypes.

A note on this clone: The antigen is undetermined.

TCRdb keeps only in-frame clones here, not all; method: immunoSEQ multiplex PCR. Counted here are about 35,000 clones, just under 90% occurring once; the ten biggest clones make up 12%. Time point here: week 47, end of study. Every single dose of the vaccine, 300 ug of mutant IDH1 20-mer peptide, came with topical imiquimod. New WHO grade 3 or 4 astrocytomas that were IDH1-mutant and ATRX-lost had been found in donors. The ends lost 3 bases at V and 0 bases at J; junction bases unmatched: 4. The germline V gene encodes CDR1 KGHSH and CDR2 LQKENI. The CDR3 is 15 amino acids. Sequenced here: PBMCs, sampled from a glioma patient whose treatment included an IDH1 peptide vaccine. This clonotype originated in a woman aged 25 to 39 with glioma. The chain combines TRBV18 with TRBJ1-2; 7 nucleotides align to TRBD1. CDR3 amino acids: CASSPMQGANYGYTF. The CDR3 nucleotides are TGTGCCAGCTCACCCATGCAGGGGGCTAACTATGGCTACACCTTC.